This is a list of T cell receptor beta chains from one sample in a study of shared clonotypes between healthy human individuals. Data came from immunoSEQ multiplex PCR; TCRdb stores just in-frame clones and leaves some out. This table has over a million clones, roughly 74% appearing once. The sequenced sample consisted of memory CD4+ T cells from PBMCs. The receptors here all came from a man aged 18 to 29 in good health. Some clones in this sample may be carry-over from other donors' samples. CDR3s include the opening cysteine and the closing phenylalanine or tryptophan. Each record gives: D gene, V gene, CDR3 protein. D genes are given only for firm matches.

>.|TRBV5-1
CASSLDTGWSETQYF
>.|TRBV19
CASSKEAKNIQYF
>TRBD1|TRBV28
CASSLHADRPLYEQYF
>.|TRBV30
CAWTGAFFYNEQFF
>TRBD1|TRBV10-3
CAIRQGSGANVLTF
>TRBD1|TRBV2
CASSRGQVAETQYF
>.|TRBV5-1
CASSMSRAEGETQYF
>.|TRBV6-5
CASSYHPYEQYF
>TRBD2|TRBV7-7
CASSQLAGHTGELFF
>.|TRBV2
CASREQGPTSNEKLFF
>TRBD1|TRBV7-9
CASSSGGGIYF
>.|TRBV7-3
CASSRGLASDTQYF
>.|TRBV10-3
CAISVAQSSYNEQFF
>TRBD2|TRBV5-1
CASSENSGTYYEQYF
>TRBD1|TRBV18
CASSSSGTGASKWGYTF
>.|TRBV19
CASPSNEQFF
>TRBD2|TRBV5-1
CASSLETSGGGETQYF
>.|TRBV2
CASSDGYATDTQYF
>.|TRBV28
CASSLTVAQETQYF
>.|TRBV4-1
CASSPEGSGAAGEKLFF
>.|TRBV28
CASSSRLRTSYGYTF
>TRBD2|TRBV7-2
CASSAPSGSKPHEQYF
>.|TRBV9
CASSVEGNTEAFF
>.|TRBV5-4
CASSLGGRDTEAFF
>TRBD2|TRBV7-3
CASTKTSLLSEQYF
>.|TRBV29-1
CSVEDQRSTEAFF
>.|TRBV4-1
CASSPGAHGPNEQFF
>.|TRBV29-1
CSVERDDKNIQYF
>TRBD2|TRBV18
CASSPQGLAGVGEQFF
>.|TRBV28
CASSIGQDTDTQYF